The 21 T cell receptor beta chains below all came from one sample that was sequenced in a study of cytomegalovirus exposure and HLA in healthy donors. TCRdb keeps only in-frame clones here, not all; method: immunoSEQ multiplex PCR. This table holds about 170,000 clones, roughly nine tenths found once. The sequenced sample was PBMCs. These receptors were taken from a woman aged 25 to 39 in good health and CMV-seronegative.

This chain joins TRBV9 and TRBJ2-1; TRBD2 matches at 10 bases. This CDR3 comprises 15 residues. V gave up 5 bases and J gave up 5 bases; unmatched junction bases: 7. Per the germline V gene, CDR1 is SGDLS and CDR2 is YYNGEE. As DNA, the CDR3 is TGTGCCAGCAGAGCGAGCGGGGGGGCACACAATGAGCAGTTCTTC. It translates to CASRASGGAHNEQFF.

The CDR3 here is CAWSSEPRSLGYTF. CDR3 DNA sequence: TGTGCCTGGAGTTCAGAGCCAAGGAGTCTGGGCTACACCTTC. The chain joins TRBV30 to TRBJ1-2, with D unresolved. The germline V gene encodes CDR1 GTSNPN and CDR2 SVGIG (reference sequence). Trimming took off 2 bases at V and 8 bases at J, with 18 bases between the two ends. The CDR3 consists of 14 residues.

As DNA, the CDR3 is TGTGCCAGCAGCGTAGCTAGCAGACTCACAGATACGCAGTATTTT. Protein sequence: CASSVASRLTDTQYF. The chain employs TRBV9 and TRBJ2-3, with D maybe TRBD2 (5 bases). The CDR3 runs 15 residues. Germline loops: CDR1 SGDLS, CDR2 YYNGEE. Between the trimmed V and J ends, which lost 0 bases and 2 bases, there was a span of 10 bases.

V usage is TRBV9 and J usage is TRBJ1-3; TRBD1 matches at 8 bases. V lost 6 bases and J lost 1; bases outside the gene matches: 6. Looked up from germline, CDR1 is SGDLS and CDR2 is YYNGEE. This CDR3 is 15 amino acids long. CDR3 protein: CASTGGQVSGNTIYF. In DNA form, the CDR3 reads TGTGCCAGCACCGGGGGACAGGTATCTGGAAACACCATATATTTT.

The chain employs TRBV29-1 and TRBJ2-7, with 9 bases fitting TRBD2. Germline V gives CDR1 SQVTM, CDR2 ANQGSEA. This CDR3 region has 13 residues. V shed 3 bases, J shed 6 bases, and the junction held 6 bases outside the gene matches. CDR3 DNA: TGCAGCGTTGAGGGCCTAGCGGGACCCGAGCAGTACTTC. Translation gives CSVEGLAGPEQYF.

The chain recombines TRBV11-2 with TRBJ2-3; 9 bases fit TRBD2. Germline V CDR1 and CDR2: SGHAT, FQNNGV. V was clipped by 6 bases and J by 3 bases; unmatched bases: 7. This CDR3 has 15 amino acids. The CDR3 region is CASSLKTSGTDTQYF. CDR3 DNA: TGTGCCAGCAGTCTAAAGACTAGCGGAACAGATACGCAGTATTTT.

Note on this clone: The sample has other DNA sequences that encode this CDR3 too. The CDR3 nucleotides are TGTGCCAGCAGCTTACGTGGTGACACTGAAGCTTTCTTT. It specifies CASSLRGDTEAFF. V usage is TRBV7-9 and J usage is TRBJ1-1; D unclear. Trimming removed 2 bases at V and 3 bases at J, with 7 bases between. Germline CDR1 SEHNR, CDR2 FQNEAQ (reference sequence). The CDR3 has 13 amino acids. Full variable domain (remainder filled in from reference TRBV7-9 and TRBJ1-1): DTGVSQNPRHKITKRGQNVTFRCDPISEHNRLYWYRQTLGQGPEFLTYFQNEAQLEKSRLLSDRFSAERPKGSFSTLEIQRTEQGDSAMYLCASSLRGDTEAFFGQGTRLTVV.

The chain employs TRBV15 and TRBJ1-1; D is ambiguous. The CDR3 runs 12 residues. Between the trimmed V and J ends, which lost 1 base and 5 bases, there was a span of 5 bases. Germline values: CDR1 LNHNV, CDR2 YYDKDF (reference sequence). CDR3 loop: CATSRGGTEAFF. The CDR3 nucleotides are TGTGCCACCAGCAGAGGCGGTACTGAAGCTTTCTTT.

The chain has TRBV7-8 and TRBJ2-7; D gene uncertain. There are 13 residues in the CDR3. Per germline, CDR1 SGHVS and CDR2 FQNEAQ. The V end lost 1 base, the J end lost 1 base, and 5 bases lay between the germline ends. CDR3 nucleotides: TGTGCCAGCAGCTTAGTACGGTCCTACGAGCAGTACTTC. Encoded protein: CASSLVRSYEQYF.

The rearrangement joins TRBV2 to TRBJ2-7, with TRBD1 matching over 11 bases. The V gene's germline CDR1 is SNHLY and CDR2 FYNNEI. Trimming at V came to 5 bases and at J to 2 bases, leaving 5 bases not matched to a gene. The CDR3 has 15 residues. The CDR3 DNA is TGTGCCAGCAGTTTGGGACAGGGGGTGACCTACGAGCAGTACTTC. Protein: CASSLGQGVTYEQYF.

The rearrangement links TRBV7-2 to TRBJ2-7; 7 nucleotides agree with TRBD2. The CDR3 has 14 amino acids. Germline loops: CDR1 SGHTA, CDR2 FQGNSA. V gave up 4 bases and J gave up 0 bases; unmatched junction bases: 3. The DNA for the CDR3 is TGTGCCAGCAGCTGGCGCGGGAGCTCCTACGAGCAGTACTTC. This translates into CASSWRGSSYEQYF.

The V and J genes are TRBV2 and TRBJ1-5; possible D gene TRBD1, 5 bases. Germline CDR1 reads SNHLY; CDR2 reads FYNNEI. V was trimmed by 1 base and J by 6 bases, leaving 7 bases between them. The CDR3 covers 13 residues. CDR3 nucleotides: TGTGCCAGCAGTGAAGAAAGGGGTCAGCCCCAGCATTTT. Protein: CASSEERGQPQHF.

This chain joins TRBV5-6 and TRBJ1-3; 8 positions match TRBD1. This CDR3 spans 14 amino acids. The ends lost 4 bases at V and 4 bases at J; junction bases unmatched: 4. Germline CDR1 is SGHDT and CDR2 is YYEEEE. CDR3 nucleotide sequence: TGTGCCAGCAGCGTCAGGGGGCCCGGAAACACCATATATTTT. Its protein is CASSVRGPGNTIYF. Supplemented by reference TRBV5-6 and TRBJ1-3, the full variable domain reads DAGVTQSPTHLIKTRGQQVTLRCSPKSGHDTVSWYQQALGQGPQFIFQYYEEEERQRGNFPDRFSGHQFPNYSSELNVNALLLGDSALYLCASSVRGPGNTIYFGEGSWLTVV.

This rearrangement joins TRBV30 to TRBJ2-1, with TRBD2 matching over 9 bases. Germline lookup yields CDR1 GTSNPN and CDR2 SVGIG (reference sequence). This CDR3 is 13 amino acids long. The V gene end was trimmed by 3 bases and the J gene end by 7 bases; junction bases not matched to a gene: 4. CDR3 nucleotides: TGTGCCTGGAGGGCGGGAGGGGGGAATGAGCAGTTCTTC. As protein: CAWRAGGGNEQFF.

The V call is TRBV6-1, the J call TRBJ1-2; possible D gene TRBD1, 5 bases. CDR1 and CDR2 from the germline V gene are MNHNS and SASEGT. The CDR3 covers 14 residues. V was pared by 2 bases and J by 6 bases, with 13 bases between. CDR3 in amino acids: CASSELGGKDGYTF. CDR3 nucleotide sequence: TGTGCCAGCAGTGAATTGGGGGGGAAGGATGGCTACACCTTC.

V gene TRBV2 combines with J gene TRBJ2-7; maybe TRBD2 (5 bases). CDR3 length equals 11 residues. The germline V and J ends were trimmed by 8 bases and 6 bases, with 11 bases remaining between them. Germline CDR1 is SNHLY and CDR2 is FYNNEI. As DNA, the CDR3 is TGTGCCAGCGGAGGACGTTTCGAGCAGTACTTC. It is translated as CASGGRFEQYF.

J is TRBJ1-6 and V is TRBV6-1; TRBD1 matches 9 bases. CDR3 size: 14 residues. V was clipped by 4 bases and J by 8 bases; unmatched bases: 3. Looked up from germline, CDR1 is MNHNS and CDR2 is SASEGT. The CDR3, as DNA: TGTGCCAGCAGTGGCGGACAGGGGCATTCACCCCTCCACTTT. Its protein product is CASSGGQGHSPLHF.

The V gene is TRBV5-4, the J gene TRBJ2-7; D is uncertain. This CDR3 has 11 amino acids. Germline V lookup: CDR1 SGHNT, CDR2 YYREEE (reference sequence). The V end was cut by 3 bases, the J end by 3 bases, with 4 bases between. The CDR3 protein is CASSSNYEQYF. As DNA, the CDR3 is TGTGCCAGCAGCTCTAACTACGAGCAGTACTTC. The full variable domain, rest sourced from reference TRBV5-4 and TRBJ2-7, is ETGVTQSPTHLIKTRGQQVTLRCSSQSGHNTVSWYQQALGQGPQFIFQYYREEENGRGNFPPRFSGLQFPNYSSELNVNALELDDSALYLCASSSNYEQYFGPGTRLTVT.

This clone was detected only a few times. The chain combines TRBV6-5 with TRBJ1-5; D is uncertain. Trimming left V 6 bases short and J 2 bases short, with 11 bases between. CDR3 length: 14 amino acids. Germline V gene data show CDR1 as MNHEY and CDR2 as SVGAGI. CDR3 bases: TGTGCCAGCAGCCCGCCTGGGGGCAATCAGCCCCAGCATTTT. Encoded protein: CASSPPGGNQPQHF.

This clone was found once. The V and J genes are TRBV5-1 and TRBJ2-3; 7 bases line up with TRBD1. Germline V gives CDR1 SGHRS, CDR2 YFSETQ. The CDR3 extends over 15 amino acids. V lost 0 bases and J lost 2; bases outside the gene matches: 3. In nucleotides, the CDR3 is TGCGCCAGCAGCTTGGGGGGGACAGACACAGATACGCAGTATTTT. Translating gives CASSLGGTDTDTQYF.

The V gene is TRBV5-1, the J gene TRBJ1-1, with D possibly matching TRBD1 (5 bases). V was cut by 0 bases and J by 7 bases, with 10 bases left in between. Germline V gives CDR1 SGHRS, CDR2 YFSETQ. CDR3 length: 13 amino acids. CDR3 residues: CASSLGRGVEAFF. In nucleotides, the CDR3 is TGCGCCAGCAGCTTGGGAAGGGGAGTTGAAGCTTTCTTT.